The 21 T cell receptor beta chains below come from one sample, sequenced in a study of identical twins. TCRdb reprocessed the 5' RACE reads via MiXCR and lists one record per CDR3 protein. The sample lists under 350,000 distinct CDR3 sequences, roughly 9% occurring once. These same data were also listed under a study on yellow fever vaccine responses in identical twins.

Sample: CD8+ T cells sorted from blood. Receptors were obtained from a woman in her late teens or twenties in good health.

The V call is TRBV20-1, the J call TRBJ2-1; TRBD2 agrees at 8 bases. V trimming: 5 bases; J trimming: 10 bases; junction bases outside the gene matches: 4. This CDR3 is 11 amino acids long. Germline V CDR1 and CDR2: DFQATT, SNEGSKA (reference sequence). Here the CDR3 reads CSADGLAEQFF. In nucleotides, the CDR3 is TGCAGTGCTGATGGACTAGCCGAGCAGTTCTTC.

For the CDR3, the DNA is TGTGCCAGCAGTTACGTCCCAGCGGGTAGGGCCGGGGAGCTGTTTTTT. Protein: CASSYVPAGRAGELFF. The gene calls are TRBV6-2 or TRBV6-3 and TRBJ2-2; tentative D call: TRBD2 (6 bases). V was trimmed by 2 bases and J by 6 bases, leaving 16 bases between them. This CDR3 spans 16 amino acids. The germline V gene encodes CDR1 MNHEY and CDR2 SVGEGT.

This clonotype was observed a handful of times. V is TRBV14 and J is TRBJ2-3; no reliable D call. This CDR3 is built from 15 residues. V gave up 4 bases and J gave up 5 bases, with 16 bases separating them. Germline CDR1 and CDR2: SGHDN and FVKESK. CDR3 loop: CASSPTTKERDTQYF. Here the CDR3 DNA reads TGTGCCAGCAGCCCGACGACGAAGGAGAGAGATACGCAGTATTTT.

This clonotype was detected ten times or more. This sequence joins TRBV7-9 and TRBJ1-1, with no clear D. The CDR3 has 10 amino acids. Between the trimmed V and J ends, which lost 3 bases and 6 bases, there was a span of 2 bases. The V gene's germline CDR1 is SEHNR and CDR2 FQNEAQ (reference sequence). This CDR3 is CASSFPEAFF. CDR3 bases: TGTGCCAGCAGCTTCCCTGAAGCTTTCTTT.

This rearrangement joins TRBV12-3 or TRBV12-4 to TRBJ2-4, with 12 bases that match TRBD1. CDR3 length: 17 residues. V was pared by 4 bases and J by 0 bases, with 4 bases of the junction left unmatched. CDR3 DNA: TGTGCCAGCAGTTCCGGGACAGGGGGCCGAGCCAAAAACATTCAGTACTTC. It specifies CASSSGTGGRAKNIQYF.

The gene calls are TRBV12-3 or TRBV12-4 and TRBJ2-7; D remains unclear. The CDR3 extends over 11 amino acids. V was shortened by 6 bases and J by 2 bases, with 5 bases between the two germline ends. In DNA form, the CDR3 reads TGTGCCAGCAGGGGAACCTACGAGCAGTACTTC. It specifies CASRGTYEQYF.

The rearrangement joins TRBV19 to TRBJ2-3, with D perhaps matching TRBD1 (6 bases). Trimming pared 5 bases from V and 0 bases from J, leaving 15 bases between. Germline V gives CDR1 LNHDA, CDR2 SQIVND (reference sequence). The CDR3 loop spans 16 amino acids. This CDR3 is CASSSTGFSSTDTQYF. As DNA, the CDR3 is TGTGCCAGTAGTTCAACAGGGTTTTCTAGCACAGATACGCAGTATTTT.

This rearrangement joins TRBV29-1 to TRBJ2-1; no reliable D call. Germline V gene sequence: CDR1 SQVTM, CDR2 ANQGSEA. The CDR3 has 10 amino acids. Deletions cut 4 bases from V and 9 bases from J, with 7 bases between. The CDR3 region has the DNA TGCAGCGTTGTGACAAGTGAGCAGTTCTTC. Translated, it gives CSVVTSEQFF.

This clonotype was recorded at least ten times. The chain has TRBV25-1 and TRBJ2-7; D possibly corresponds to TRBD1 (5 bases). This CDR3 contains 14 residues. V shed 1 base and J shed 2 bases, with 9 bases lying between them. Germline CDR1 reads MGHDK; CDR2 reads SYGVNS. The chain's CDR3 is CASSEWGGTYEQYF. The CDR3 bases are TGTGCCAGCAGTGAATGGGGCGGTACCTACGAGCAGTACTTC.

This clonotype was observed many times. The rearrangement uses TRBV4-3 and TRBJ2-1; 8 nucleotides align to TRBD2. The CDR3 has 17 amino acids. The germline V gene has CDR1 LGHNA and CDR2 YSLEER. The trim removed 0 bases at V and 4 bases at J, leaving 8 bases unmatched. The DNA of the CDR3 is TGCGCCAGCAGCCAAGATCCTCGGGAGGGCGGGTACAATGAGCAGTTCTTC. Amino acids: CASSQDPREGGYNEQFF.

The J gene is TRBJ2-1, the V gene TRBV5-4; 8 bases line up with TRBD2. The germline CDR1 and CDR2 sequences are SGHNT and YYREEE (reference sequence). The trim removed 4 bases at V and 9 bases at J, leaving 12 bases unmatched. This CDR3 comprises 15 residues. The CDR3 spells CASSDRGGPVGEQFF. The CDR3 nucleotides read TGTGCCAGCAGCGATCGGGGGGGCCCCGTTGGTGAGCAGTTCTTC.

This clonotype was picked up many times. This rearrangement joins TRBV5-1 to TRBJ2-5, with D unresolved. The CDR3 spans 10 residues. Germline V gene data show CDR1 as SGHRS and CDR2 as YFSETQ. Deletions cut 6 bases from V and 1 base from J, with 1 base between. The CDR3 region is CASTQETQYF. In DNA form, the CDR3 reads TGCGCCAGCACCCAAGAGACCCAGTACTTC.

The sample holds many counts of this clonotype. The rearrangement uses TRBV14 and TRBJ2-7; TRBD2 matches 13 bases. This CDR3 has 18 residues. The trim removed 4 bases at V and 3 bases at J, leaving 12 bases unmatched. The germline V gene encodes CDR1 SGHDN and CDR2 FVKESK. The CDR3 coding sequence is TGTGCCAGCAGCCTTTCCGGGACTAGCGGGACTCTCTACTACGAGCAGTACTTC. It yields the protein CASSLSGTSGTLYYEQYF.

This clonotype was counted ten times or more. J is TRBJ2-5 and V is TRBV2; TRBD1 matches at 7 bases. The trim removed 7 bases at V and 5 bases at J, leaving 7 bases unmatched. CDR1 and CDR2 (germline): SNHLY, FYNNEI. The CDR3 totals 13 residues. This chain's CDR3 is CASTEGATETQYF. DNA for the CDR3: TGTGCCAGCACTGAGGGGGCTACTGAGACCCAGTACTTC.

The CDR3 bases are TGCAGCGCCCTTCCCAGGGACCTCTCAGAGCAGTACTTC. Translation gives CSALPRDLSEQYF. The genes are TRBV29-1 and TRBJ2-7; the D gene could be TRBD1 or TRBD2 (5 bases each). Trimming removed 7 bases from V and 7 bases from J, with 20 bases in between. The CDR3 loop spans 13 amino acids. Germline V CDR1 and CDR2: SQVTM, ANQGSEA.

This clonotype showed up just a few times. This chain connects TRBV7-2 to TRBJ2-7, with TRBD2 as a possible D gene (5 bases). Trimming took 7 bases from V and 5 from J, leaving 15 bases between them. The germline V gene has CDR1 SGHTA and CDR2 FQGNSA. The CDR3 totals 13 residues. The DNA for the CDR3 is TGTGCCAGCAACCAGATAGGGAGCCACGAGCAGTACTTC. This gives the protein CASNQIGSHEQYF.

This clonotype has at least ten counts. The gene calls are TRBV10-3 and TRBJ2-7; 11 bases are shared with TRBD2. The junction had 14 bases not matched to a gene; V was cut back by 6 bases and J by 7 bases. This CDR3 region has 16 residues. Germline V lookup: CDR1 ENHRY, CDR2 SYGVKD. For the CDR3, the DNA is TGTGCCATCAGCCCCGACTATAGCGGGGGGGCTAGGGAGCAGTACTTC. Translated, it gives CAISPDYSGGAREQYF.

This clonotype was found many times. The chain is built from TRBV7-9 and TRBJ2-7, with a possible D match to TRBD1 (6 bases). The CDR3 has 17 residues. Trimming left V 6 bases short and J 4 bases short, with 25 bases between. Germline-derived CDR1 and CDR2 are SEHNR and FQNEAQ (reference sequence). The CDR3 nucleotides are TGTGCCAGCAGTTCGACAGGAAGGGATGCGTTTGAGTACGAGCAGTACTTC. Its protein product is CASSSTGRDAFEYEQYF.

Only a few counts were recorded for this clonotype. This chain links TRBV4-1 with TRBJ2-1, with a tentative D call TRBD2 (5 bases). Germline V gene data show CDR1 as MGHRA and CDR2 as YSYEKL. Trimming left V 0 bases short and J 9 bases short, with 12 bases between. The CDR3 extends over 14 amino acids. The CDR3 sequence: CASSQDRRGLEQFF. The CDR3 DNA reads TGCGCCAGCAGCCAAGATAGGAGAGGGCTTGAGCAGTTCTTC.

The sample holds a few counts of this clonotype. CDR3 nucleotide sequence: TGCGCCAGCAGCTTGGGTCCCACTCCCTACGAGCAGTACTTC. This translates into CASSLGPTPYEQYF. The chain combines TRBV5-1 with TRBJ2-7; the D is unclear. Germline CDR1 and CDR2: SGHRS and YFSETQ. Trimming took 0 bases from V and 2 from J, leaving 9 bases between them. CDR3 length: 14 residues.

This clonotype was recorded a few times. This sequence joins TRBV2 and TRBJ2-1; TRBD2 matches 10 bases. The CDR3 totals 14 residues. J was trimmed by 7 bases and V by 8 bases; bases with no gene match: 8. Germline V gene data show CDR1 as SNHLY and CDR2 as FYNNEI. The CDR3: CASLTSGLRNEQFF. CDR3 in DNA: TGTGCCAGCCTGACTAGCGGGTTGAGAAATGAGCAGTTCTTC.